This TCR beta chain comes out of a study of T cell changes during pregnancy in multiple sclerosis. The CDR3 length is 14 residues. The V and J ends lost 3 bases and 7 bases respectively, with 12 bases between them. The germline gives CDR1 KGHSH, CDR2 LQKENI. The assay was immunoSEQ multiplex PCR, and TCRdb's table has in-frame clones only and misses some. Among some 57,000 clones listed, about 91% were seen once. The receptor was isolated from a female donor with multiple sclerosis, enrolled in a pregnancy study. This material consisted of CD4+ T cells from peripheral blood mononuclear cells, taken in the first trimester of pregnancy. The chain has TRBV18 and TRBJ1-4; D remains ambiguous. CDR3 sequence (DNA): TGTGCCAGCTCACCTGGGCGTTTTACTGAAAAACTGTTTTTT. Translated: CASSPGRFTEKLFF.